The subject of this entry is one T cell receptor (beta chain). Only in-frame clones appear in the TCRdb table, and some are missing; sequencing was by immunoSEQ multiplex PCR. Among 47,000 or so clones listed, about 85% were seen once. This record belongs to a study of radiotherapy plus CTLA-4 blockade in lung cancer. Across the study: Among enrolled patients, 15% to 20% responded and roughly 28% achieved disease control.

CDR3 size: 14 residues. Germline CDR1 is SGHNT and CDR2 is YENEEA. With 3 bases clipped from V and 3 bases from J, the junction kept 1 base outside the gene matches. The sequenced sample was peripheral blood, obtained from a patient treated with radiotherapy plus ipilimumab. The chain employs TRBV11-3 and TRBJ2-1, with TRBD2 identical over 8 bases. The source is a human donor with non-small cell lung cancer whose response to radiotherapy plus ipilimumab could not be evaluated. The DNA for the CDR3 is TGTGCCAGCAGCTTCGGGGGGGGCTACAATGAGCAGTTCTTC. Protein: CASSFGGGYNEQFF.